The 16 T cell receptor beta chains presented below share a single source sample, sequenced in a study of control samples from healthy donors and cancer patients. TCRdb's table, derived via immunoSEQ multiplex PCR, lists solely in-frame clones and lacks some. The sample yields 150,000 to 200,000 clones, about 86% seen once. The sequenced sample consisted of blood. These receptors originate from a woman under 40 in good health.

This chain links TRBV5-1 with TRBJ1-3; D is unclear. V shed 0 bases and J shed 0 bases, with 10 bases lying between them. The CDR3 runs to 16 residues. The V gene's germline CDR1 is SGHRS and CDR2 YFSETQ. The CDR3, as DNA: TGCGCCAGCAGCTTGGCCGGGGTCAGCTCTGGAAACACCATATATTTT. This sequence encodes CASSLAGVSSGNTIYF. Full variable domain (remainder filled in from reference TRBV5-1 and TRBJ1-3): KAGVTQTPRYLIKTRGQQVTLSCSPISGHRSVSWYQQTPGQGLQFLFEYFSETQRNKGNFPGRFSGRQFSNSRSEMNVSTLELGDSALYLCASSLAGVSSGNTIYFGEGSWLTVV.

The chain links TRBV18 to TRBJ2-3; TRBD1 is a possible D gene (6 bases). CDR1 is KGHSH, CDR2 LQKENI, per germline. The CDR3 has 14 amino acids. V was cut by 4 bases and J by 6 bases, with 14 bases left in between. Here the CDR3 reads CASSLRQVGDTQYF. CDR3 nucleotides: TGTGCCAGCTCACTTAGACAGGTGGGGGATACGCAGTATTTT.

The rearrangement joins TRBV7-2 to TRBJ2-7, with 9 bases aligning to TRBD1. CDR3 size: 14 residues. J lost 3 bases, V lost 2 bases, and 2 bases had no gene match. The germline CDR1 and CDR2 sequences are SGHTA and FQGNSA. CDR3 sequence reads: CASSLRTGDYEQYV. The CDR3 DNA follows: TGTGCCAGCAGCTTAAGGACAGGGGACTACGAGCAGTACGTC.

The rearrangement links TRBV6-5 to TRBJ1-6; the match to TRBD1 covers 9 bases. Germline V gene lookup returns CDR1 MNHEY and CDR2 SVGAGI. The CDR3 totals 15 residues. The J segment lost 5 bases and the V segment lost 5 bases, leaving 4 bases of the junction unmatched. CDR3 loop: CASSKGTGNNSPLHF. The CDR3 DNA reads TGTGCCAGCAGTAAGGGGACAGGGAATAATTCACCCCTCCACTTT.

The gene calls are TRBV4-2 and TRBJ2-3; D could derive from TRBD1 or TRBD2 (6 bases each). CDR1 and CDR2 from the germline V gene are LGHNA and YNFKEQ. The CDR3 extends over 16 amino acids. The V end was cut by 0 bases, the J end by 2 bases, with 12 bases between. The CDR3 spells CASSQDPGASTDTQYF. The CDR3 region has the DNA TGTGCCAGCAGCCAAGATCCGGGGGCCTCCACAGATACGCAGTATTTT.

The V and J genes are TRBV11-2 and TRBJ1-6, with 7 bases aligning to TRBD1. Germline V gene sequence: CDR1 SGHAT, CDR2 FQNNGV. Trimming at V came to 4 bases and at J to 7 bases, leaving 16 bases not matched to a gene. The CDR3 spans 18 residues. The CDR3 spells CASSSTRRGQVTNSPLHF. The CDR3 DNA is TGTGCCAGCAGCTCAACGCGTCGAGGACAGGTTACGAATTCACCCCTCCACTTT.

The chain employs TRBV5-1 and TRBJ2-7; D perhaps matches TRBD1 (6 bases). The germline V gene encodes CDR1 SGHRS and CDR2 YFSETQ. This CDR3 contains 13 residues. V was clipped by 3 bases and J by 2 bases, with 9 bases between them. The CDR3 nucleotides are TGCGCCAGCAGCTCCGGGACAACCTACGAGCAGTACGTC. Encoded protein: CASSSGTTYEQYV.

This clone was seen once. This chain uses TRBV5-6 with TRBJ1-3; D unclear. The V end was cut by 4 bases, the J end by 1 base, with 15 bases between. The CDR3 is 16 amino acids. Germline CDR1 is SGHDT and CDR2 is YYEEEE. Here the CDR3 reads CASSMGLLGSGNTIYF. CDR3 DNA: TGTGCCAGCAGCATGGGCCTCCTCGGGTCTGGAAACACCATATATTTT.

The chain is built from TRBV5-1 and TRBJ2-3, with TRBD2 matching 9 bases. The CDR3 runs to 15 residues. Germline CDR1 reads SGHRS; CDR2 reads YFSETQ. Trimming at V came to 4 bases and at J to 4 bases, leaving 7 bases not matched to a gene. CDR3 loop: CASSGRSGGSDTQYF. DNA of the CDR3: TGCGCCAGCAGCGGTCGAAGCGGGGGGTCAGATACGCAGTATTTT.

The rearrangement joins TRBV28 to TRBJ2-1, with 7 bases that match TRBD2. The CDR3 is made up of 17 amino acids. The V and J ends lost 1 base and 0 bases, in that order; junction bases with no gene match: 6. CDR1 is MDHEN and CDR2 is SYDVKM in the germline V gene. The CDR3 DNA sequence: TGTGCCAGCAGTTTATTTTGGGGCGGGAGCTCCTACAATGAGCAGTTCTTC. It encodes CASSLFWGGSSYNEQFF.

The count of this clone is one. V usage is TRBV7-9 and J usage is TRBJ1-2, with D possibly being TRBD1 (5 bases). V was pared by 5 bases and J by 6 bases, with 13 bases between. CDR3 size: 13 residues. The germline V gene encodes CDR1 SEHNR and CDR2 FQNEAQ (reference sequence). DNA of the CDR3: TGTGCCAGCAGCGCCGGACAAGTGCATGGCTACACCTTC. This encodes CASSAGQVHGYTF.

The rearrangement joins TRBV11-2 to TRBJ1-5; D gene uncertain. The CDR3 totals 15 residues. The V gene's germline CDR1 is SGHAT and CDR2 FQNNGV. V lost 1 base and J 2 bases, leaving 9 bases between the germline ends. The CDR3 spells CASSLGQLGNQPQHF. The DNA for the CDR3 is TGTGCCAGCAGCTTAGGGCAGCTGGGCAATCAGCCCCAGCATTTT.

This clone has only one observation. This chain joins TRBV30 and TRBJ2-3, with D maybe TRBD2 (6 bases). There are 14 residues in the CDR3. The germline V gene encodes CDR1 GTSNPN and CDR2 SVGIG (reference sequence). V shed 2 bases and J shed 2 bases, with 11 bases lying between them. The CDR3 is CAWSHGGYTDTQYF. The CDR3 DNA is TGTGCCTGGAGTCATGGGGGGTACACAGATACGCAGTATTTT.

This chain joins TRBV27 and TRBJ1-6; D is perhaps TRBD1 (5 bases). CDR1 and CDR2 from the germline V gene are MNHEY and SMNVEV (reference sequence). The CDR3 extends over 15 amino acids. Trimming took off 0 bases at V and 4 bases at J, with 7 bases between the two ends. Here the CDR3 DNA reads TGTGCCAGCAGTTTATCTGGGACTTATAATTCACCCCTCCACTTT. It is translated as CASSLSGTYNSPLHF.

CDR3 protein: CASAPGQGLPRRDGYTF. CDR3 coding DNA: TGTGCCAGCGCCCCGGGACAGGGCTTACCCAGGAGAGATGGCTACACCTTC. This chain uses TRBV28 with TRBJ1-2; 9 bases fit TRBD1. Germline CDR1 is MDHEN and CDR2 is SYDVKM. Trimming took 8 bases from V and 6 from J; bases not matched to a gene: 19. This CDR3 comprises 17 residues.

This sequence joins TRBV7-8 and TRBJ1-2, with 9 bases that match TRBD1. Germline V CDR1 and CDR2: SGHVS, FQNEAQ. This CDR3 spans 18 amino acids. The V and J ends lost 0 bases and 0 bases, in that order; junction bases with no gene match: 8. Here the CDR3 reads CASSLALDRGPPNYGYTF. The CDR3 DNA reads as TGTGCCAGCAGCTTAGCGCTGGACAGGGGACCCCCTAACTATGGCTACACCTTC.